This TCR beta chain was documented in a study of blood T cell repertoires in COVID-19. Background on the study: The United States, Italy and Spain were the sources of the acute and convalescent COVID-19 samples. PBMCs, B-cell-depleted T cells, or T cells were the source of the cDNA or gDNA that made up the material.

This clone appeared a few times. Authors' methods: Reference gene primer amplification gave nucleated cell count estimates. Method: immunoSEQ multiplex PCR; TCRdb's copy keeps in-frame clones and lacks some. That table gives V, J and clone size, and the DNA gave D and trimming. The sample carries about 120,000 clones, 82% recorded once. This receptor was identified in a woman in her 70s with acute or convalescent COVID-19. Sequenced: peripheral blood.

The CDR3 here is CASRRTGNNSPLHF. The CDR3 bases are TGTGCCAGCAGACGGACAGGGAATAATTCACCCCTCCACTTT. The chain employs TRBV2 and TRBJ1-6, with 8 bases that match TRBD1. Trimming took 6 bases from V and 5 from J; bases not matched to a gene: 3. The CDR3 consists of 14 residues. The V gene's germline CDR1 is SNHLY and CDR2 FYNNEI.